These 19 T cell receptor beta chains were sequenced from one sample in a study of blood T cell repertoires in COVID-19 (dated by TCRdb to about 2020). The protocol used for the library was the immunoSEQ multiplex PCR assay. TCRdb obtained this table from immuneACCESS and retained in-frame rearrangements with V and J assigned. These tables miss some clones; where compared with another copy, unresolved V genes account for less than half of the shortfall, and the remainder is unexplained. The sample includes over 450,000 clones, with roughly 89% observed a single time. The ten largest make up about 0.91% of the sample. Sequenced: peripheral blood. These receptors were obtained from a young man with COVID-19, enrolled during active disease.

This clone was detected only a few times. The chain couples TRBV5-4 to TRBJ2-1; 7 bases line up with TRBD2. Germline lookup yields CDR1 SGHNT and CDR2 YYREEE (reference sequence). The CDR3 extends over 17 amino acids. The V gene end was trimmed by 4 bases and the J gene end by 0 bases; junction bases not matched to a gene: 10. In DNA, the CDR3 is TGTGCCAGCAGCCGAAGTCTAGCGGAGGCCTCCTACAATGAGCAGTTCTTC. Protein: CASSRSLAEASYNEQFF.

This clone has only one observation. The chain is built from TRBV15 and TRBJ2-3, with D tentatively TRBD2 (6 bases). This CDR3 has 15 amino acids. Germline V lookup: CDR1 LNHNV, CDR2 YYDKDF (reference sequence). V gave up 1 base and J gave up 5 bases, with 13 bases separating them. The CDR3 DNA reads TGTGCCACCAGCAGAGCGGCTAGCGATAGAGATACGCAGTATTTT. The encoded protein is CATSRAASDRDTQYF.

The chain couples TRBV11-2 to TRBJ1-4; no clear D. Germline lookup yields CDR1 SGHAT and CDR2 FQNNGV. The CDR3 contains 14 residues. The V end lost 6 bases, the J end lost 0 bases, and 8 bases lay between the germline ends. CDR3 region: CASRRATTNEKLFF. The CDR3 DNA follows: TGTGCCAGCAGGAGGGCTACAACTAATGAAAAACTGTTTTTT.

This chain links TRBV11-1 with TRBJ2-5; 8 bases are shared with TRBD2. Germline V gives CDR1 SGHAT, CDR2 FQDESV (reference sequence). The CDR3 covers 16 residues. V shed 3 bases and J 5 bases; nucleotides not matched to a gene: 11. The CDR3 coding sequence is TGTGCCAGCAGCTTTTCCCTAGCGGGTCCCCGGGAGACCCAGTACTTC. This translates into CASSFSLAGPRETQYF.

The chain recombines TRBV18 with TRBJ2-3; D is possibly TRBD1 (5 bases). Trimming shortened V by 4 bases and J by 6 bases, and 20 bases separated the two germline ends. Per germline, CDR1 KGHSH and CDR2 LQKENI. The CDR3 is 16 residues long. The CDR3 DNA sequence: TGTGCCAGCTCACTCTACACCTCCCTAGGGGTGGATACGCAGTATTTT. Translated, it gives CASSLYTSLGVDTQYF. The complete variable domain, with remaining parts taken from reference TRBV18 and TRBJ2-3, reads NAGVMQNPRHLVRRRGQEARLRCSPMKGHSHVYWYRQLPEEGLKFMVYLQKENIIDESGMPKERFSAEFPKEGPSILRIQQVVRGDSAAYFCASSLYTSLGVDTQYFGPGTRLTVL.

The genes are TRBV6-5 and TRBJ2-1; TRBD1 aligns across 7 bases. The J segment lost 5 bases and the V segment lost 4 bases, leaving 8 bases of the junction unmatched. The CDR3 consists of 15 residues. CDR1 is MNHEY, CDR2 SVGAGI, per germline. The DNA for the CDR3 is TGTGCCAGCAGTTTATGGGGACAGAAAAACAATGAGCAGTTCTTC. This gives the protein CASSLWGQKNNEQFF.

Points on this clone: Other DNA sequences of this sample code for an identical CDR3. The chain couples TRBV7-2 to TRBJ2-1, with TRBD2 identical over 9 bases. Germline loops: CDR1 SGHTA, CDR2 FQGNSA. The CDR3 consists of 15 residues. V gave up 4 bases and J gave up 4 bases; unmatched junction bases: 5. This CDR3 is CASSSTSGPYNEQFF. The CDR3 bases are TGTGCCAGCAGCTCGACTAGCGGTCCTTACAATGAGCAGTTCTTC.

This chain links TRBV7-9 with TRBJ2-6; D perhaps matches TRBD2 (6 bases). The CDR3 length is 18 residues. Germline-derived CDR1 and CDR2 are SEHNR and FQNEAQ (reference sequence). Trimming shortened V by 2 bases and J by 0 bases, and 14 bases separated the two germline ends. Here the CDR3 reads CASSLHGGHVSGANVLTF. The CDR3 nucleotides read TGTGCCAGCAGCTTACACGGGGGTCATGTCTCTGGGGCCAACGTCCTGACTTTC.

CDR3 nucleotides: TGCAGCGTTGTGTTCGGGCCCGGGGGGCAAGCTTTCTTT. It yields the protein CSVVFGPGGQAFF. The chain links TRBV29-1 to TRBJ1-1; D is possibly TRBD1 (6 bases). The germline CDR1 and CDR2 sequences are SQVTM and ANQGSEA. The length of the CDR3 is 13 residues. V lost 4 bases and J lost 9, with 18 bases in between.

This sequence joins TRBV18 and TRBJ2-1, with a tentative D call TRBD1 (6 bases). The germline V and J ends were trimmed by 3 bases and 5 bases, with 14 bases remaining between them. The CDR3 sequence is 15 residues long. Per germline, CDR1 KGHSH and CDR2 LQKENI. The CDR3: CASSPVQGSHNEQFF. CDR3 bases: TGTGCCAGCTCACCCGTACAGGGTTCGCACAATGAGCAGTTCTTC.

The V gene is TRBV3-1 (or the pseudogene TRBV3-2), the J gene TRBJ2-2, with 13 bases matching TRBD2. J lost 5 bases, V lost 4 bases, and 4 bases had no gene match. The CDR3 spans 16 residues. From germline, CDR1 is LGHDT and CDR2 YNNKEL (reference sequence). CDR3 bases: TGTGCCAGCAGCCGGAGACTAGCGGGAGGAACCGGGGAGCTGTTTTTT. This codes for CASSRRLAGGTGELFF.

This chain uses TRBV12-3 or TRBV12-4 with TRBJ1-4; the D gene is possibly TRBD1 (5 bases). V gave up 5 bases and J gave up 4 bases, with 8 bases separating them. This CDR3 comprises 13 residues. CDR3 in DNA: TGTGCCAGCAGTAGAGACAGTAATGAAAAACTGTTTTTT. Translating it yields CASSRDSNEKLFF.

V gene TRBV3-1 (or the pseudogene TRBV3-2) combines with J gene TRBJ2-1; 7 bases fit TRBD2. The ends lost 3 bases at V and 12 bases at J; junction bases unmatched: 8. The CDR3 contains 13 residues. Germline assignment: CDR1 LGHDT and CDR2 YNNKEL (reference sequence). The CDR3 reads CASSHPRWGGQFF. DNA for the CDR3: TGTGCCAGCAGCCACCCCCGGTGGGGGGGGCAGTTCTTC.

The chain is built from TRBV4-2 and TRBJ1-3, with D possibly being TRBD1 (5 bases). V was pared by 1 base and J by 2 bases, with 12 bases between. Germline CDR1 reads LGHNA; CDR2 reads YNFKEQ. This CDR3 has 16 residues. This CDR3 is CASSQASREAGNTIYF. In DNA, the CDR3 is TGTGCCAGCAGCCAAGCAAGCAGGGAGGCTGGAAACACCATATATTTT.

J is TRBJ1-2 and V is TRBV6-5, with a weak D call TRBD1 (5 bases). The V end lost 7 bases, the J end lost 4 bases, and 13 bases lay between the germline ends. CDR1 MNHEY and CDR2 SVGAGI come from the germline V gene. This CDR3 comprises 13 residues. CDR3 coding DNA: TGTGCCAGCATCTTGACAGCCTCCTATGGCTACACCTTC. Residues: CASILTASYGYTF.

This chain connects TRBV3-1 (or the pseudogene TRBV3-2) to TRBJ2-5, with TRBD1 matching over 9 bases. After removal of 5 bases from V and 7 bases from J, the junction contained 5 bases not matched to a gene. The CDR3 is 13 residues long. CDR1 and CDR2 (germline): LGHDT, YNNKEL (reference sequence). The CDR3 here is CASSAGQGWTQYF. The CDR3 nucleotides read TGTGCCAGCAGCGCCGGACAGGGGTGGACCCAGTACTTC.

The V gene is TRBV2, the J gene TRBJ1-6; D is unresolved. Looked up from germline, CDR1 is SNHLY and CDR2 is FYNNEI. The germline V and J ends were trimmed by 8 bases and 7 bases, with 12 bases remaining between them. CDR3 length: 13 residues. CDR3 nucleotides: TGTGCCAGCCGAGGGCGAGAGAATTCACCCCTCCACTTT. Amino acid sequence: CASRGRENSPLHF.

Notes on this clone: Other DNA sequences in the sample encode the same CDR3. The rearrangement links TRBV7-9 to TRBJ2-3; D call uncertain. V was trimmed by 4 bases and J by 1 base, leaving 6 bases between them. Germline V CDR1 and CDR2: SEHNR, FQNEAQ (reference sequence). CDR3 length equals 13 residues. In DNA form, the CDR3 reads TGTGCCAGCAGCTCCTCGGGCACAGATACGCAGTATTTT. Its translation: CASSSSGTDTQYF. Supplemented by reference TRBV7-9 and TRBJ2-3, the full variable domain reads DTGVSQNPRHKITKRGQNVTFRCDPISEHNRLYWYRQTLGQGPEFLTYFQNEAQLEKSRLLSDRFSAERPKGSFSTLEIQRTEQGDSAMYLCASSSSGTDTQYFGPGTRLTVL.

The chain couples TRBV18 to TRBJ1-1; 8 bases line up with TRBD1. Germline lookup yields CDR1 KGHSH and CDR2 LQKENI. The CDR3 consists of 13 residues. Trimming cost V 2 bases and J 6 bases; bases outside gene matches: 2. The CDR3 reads CASSPETGAEAFF. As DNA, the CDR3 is TGTGCCAGCTCACCAGAGACAGGGGCTGAAGCTTTCTTT. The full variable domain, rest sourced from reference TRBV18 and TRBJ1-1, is NAGVMQNPRHLVRRRGQEARLRCSPMKGHSHVYWYRQLPEEGLKFMVYLQKENIIDESGMPKERFSAEFPKEGPSILRIQQVVRGDSAAYFCASSPETGAEAFFGQGTRLTVV.